This T cell receptor beta chain was captured by sequencing in a study of a mutant IDH1 vaccine in newly diagnosed glioma. Across the whole study: Earlier treatment was radiotherapy, temozolomide, or both, with most getting both.

As for this clone: Its antigen is unidentified.

Repertoires were generated with immunoSEQ multiplex PCR, while TCRdb's copy carries only in-frame clones and drops some. The sample records tens of thousands of clones, about four fifths being singletons. CDR1 and CDR2 from the germline V gene are KGHSH and LQKENI. This CDR3 region has 15 residues. Losses at the gene ends were 3 bases for V and 4 bases for J; bases not matched to a gene: 3. Time point indicated: week 23, last vaccination. Every vaccination contained 300 ug of the mutant IDH1 20-mer peptide and was paired with topical imiquimod. The TCR originated in a man in his forties with glioma. This specimen consisted of PBMCs, obtained from a glioma patient whose treatment included an IDH1 peptide vaccine. The V and J genes are TRBV18 and TRBJ2-2, with 9 bases identical to TRBD2. The CDR3, as DNA: TGTGCCAGCTCACCTGAACTAGCGGGCACCGGGGAGCTGTTTTTT. Amino acid sequence: CASSPELAGTGELFF.